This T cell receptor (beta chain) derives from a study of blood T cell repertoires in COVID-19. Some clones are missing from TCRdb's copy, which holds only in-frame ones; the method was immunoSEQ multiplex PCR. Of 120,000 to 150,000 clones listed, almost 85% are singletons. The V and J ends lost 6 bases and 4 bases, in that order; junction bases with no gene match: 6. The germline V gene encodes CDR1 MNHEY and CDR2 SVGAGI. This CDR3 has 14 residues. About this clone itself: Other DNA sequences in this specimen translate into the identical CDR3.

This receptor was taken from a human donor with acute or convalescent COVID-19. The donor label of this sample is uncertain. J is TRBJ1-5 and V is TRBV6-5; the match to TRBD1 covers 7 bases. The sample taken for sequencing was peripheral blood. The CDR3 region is CASRKTGNNQPQHF. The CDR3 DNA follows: TGTGCCAGCAGGAAGACAGGGAATAATCAGCCCCAGCATTTT.